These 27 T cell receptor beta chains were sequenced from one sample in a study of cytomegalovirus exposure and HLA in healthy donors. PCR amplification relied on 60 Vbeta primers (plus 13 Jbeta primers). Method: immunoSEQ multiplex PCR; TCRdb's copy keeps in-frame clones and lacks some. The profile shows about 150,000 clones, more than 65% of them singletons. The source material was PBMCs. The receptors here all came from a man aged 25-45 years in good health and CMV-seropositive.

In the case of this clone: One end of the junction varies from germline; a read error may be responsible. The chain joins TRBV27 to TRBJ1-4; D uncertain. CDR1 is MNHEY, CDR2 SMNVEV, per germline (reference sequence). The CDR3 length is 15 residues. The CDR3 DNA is TGTGCCAACAGTTTAACTTTTGCAACTAATGAAAAACTGTTTTTT. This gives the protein CANSLTFATNEKLFF.

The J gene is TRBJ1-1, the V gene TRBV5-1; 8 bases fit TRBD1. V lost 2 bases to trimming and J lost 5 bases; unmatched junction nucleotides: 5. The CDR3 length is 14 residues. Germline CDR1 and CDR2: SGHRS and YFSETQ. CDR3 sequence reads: CASSFNRGDTEAFF. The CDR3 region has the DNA TGCGCCAGCAGCTTTAACAGGGGGGATACTGAAGCTTTCTTT.

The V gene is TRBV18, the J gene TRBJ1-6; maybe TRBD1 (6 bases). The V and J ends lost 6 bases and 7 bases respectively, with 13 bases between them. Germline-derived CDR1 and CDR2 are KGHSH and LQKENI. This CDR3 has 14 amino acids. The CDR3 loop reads CASSPQDRNSPLHF. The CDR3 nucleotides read TGTGCCAGCTCCCCCCAAGACAGGAATTCACCCCTCCACTTT.

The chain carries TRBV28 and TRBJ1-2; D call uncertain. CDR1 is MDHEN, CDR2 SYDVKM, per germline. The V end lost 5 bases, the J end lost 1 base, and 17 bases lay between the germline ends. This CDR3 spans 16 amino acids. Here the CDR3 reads CASSPSAGGYNYGYTF. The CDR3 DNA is TGTGCCAGCAGTCCTAGCGCAGGCGGATATAACTATGGCTACACCTTC.

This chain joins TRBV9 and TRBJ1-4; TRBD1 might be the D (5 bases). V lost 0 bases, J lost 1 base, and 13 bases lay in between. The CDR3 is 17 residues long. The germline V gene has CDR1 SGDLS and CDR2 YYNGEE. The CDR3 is CASSVATGIGTNEKLFF. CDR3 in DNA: TGTGCCAGCAGCGTAGCTACAGGAATAGGAACTAATGAAAAACTGTTTTTT.

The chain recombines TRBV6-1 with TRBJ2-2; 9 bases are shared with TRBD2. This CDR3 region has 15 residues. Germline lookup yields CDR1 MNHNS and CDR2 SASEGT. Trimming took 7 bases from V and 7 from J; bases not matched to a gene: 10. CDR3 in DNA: TGTGCCAGCATGATACAGGGTAGCGGGAGCGGGGAGCTGTTTTTT. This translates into CASMIQGSGSGELFF.

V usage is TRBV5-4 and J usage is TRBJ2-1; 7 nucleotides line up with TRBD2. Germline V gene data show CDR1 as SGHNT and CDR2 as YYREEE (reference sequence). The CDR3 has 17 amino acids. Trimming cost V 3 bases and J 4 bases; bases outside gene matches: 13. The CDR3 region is CASSSFGRLAVYNEQFF. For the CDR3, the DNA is TGTGCCAGCAGCTCCTTCGGGAGACTAGCAGTTTACAATGAGCAGTTCTTC.

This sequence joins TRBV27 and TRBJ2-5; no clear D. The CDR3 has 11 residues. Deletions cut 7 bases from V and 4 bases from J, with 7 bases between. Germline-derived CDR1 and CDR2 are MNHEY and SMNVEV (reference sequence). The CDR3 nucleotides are TGTGCCAGCACAGTAGCAGAGACCCAGTACTTC. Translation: CASTVAETQYF.

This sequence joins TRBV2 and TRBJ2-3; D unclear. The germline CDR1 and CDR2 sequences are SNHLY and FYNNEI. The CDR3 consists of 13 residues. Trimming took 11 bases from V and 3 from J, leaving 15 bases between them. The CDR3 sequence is CAYDTRLTDTQYF. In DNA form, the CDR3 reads TGTGCCTACGATACCAGGCTGACAGATACGCAGTATTTT.

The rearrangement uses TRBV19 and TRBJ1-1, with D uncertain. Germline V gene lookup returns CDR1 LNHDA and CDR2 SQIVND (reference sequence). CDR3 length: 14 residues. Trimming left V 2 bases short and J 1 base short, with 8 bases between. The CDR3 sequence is CASSILPRNTEAFF. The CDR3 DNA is TGTGCCAGTAGTATATTGCCGAGGAACACTGAAGCTTTCTTT.

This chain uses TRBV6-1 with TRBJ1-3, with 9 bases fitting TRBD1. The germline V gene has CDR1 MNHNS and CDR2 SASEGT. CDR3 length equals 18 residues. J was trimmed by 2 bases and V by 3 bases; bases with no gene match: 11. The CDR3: CASSESGTGRLAGNTIYF. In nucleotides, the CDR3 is TGTGCCAGCAGTGAGTCCGGGACAGGGAGGTTGGCTGGAAACACCATATATTTT.

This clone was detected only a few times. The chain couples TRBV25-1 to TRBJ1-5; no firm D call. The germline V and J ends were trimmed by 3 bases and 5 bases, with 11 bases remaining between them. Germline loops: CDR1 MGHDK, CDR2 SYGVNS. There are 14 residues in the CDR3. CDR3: CASSEREDYQPQHF. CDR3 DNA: TGTGCCAGCAGTGAGAGGGAGGACTATCAGCCCCAGCATTTT. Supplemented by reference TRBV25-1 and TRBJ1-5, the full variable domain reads EADIYQTPRYLVIGTGKKITLECSQTMGHDKMYWYQQDPGMELHLIHYSYGVNSTEKGDLSSESTVSRIRTEHFPLTLESARPSHTSQYLCASSEREDYQPQHFGDGTRLSIL.

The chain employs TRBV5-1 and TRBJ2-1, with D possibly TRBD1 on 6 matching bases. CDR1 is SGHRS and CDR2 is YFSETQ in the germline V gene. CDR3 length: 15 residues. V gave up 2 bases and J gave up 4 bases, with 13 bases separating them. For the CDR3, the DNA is TGCGCCAGCAGCTTCTACCGACAGGTTTACAATGAGCAGTTCTTC. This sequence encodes CASSFYRQVYNEQFF.

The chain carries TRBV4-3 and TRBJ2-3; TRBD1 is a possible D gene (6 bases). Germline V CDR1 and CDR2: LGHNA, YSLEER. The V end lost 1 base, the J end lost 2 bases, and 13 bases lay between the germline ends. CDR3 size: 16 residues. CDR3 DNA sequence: TGCGCCAGCAGCCAAGTGGGGGCCCCCTTCACAGATACGCAGTATTTT. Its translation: CASSQVGAPFTDTQYF.

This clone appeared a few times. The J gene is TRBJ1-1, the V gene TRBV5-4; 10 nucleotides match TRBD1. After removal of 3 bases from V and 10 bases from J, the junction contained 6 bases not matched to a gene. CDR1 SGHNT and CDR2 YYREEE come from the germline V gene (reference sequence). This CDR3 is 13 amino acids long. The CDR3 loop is CASSSWTGGRAFF. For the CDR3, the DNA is TGTGCCAGCAGCTCTTGGACAGGGGGACGAGCTTTCTTT.

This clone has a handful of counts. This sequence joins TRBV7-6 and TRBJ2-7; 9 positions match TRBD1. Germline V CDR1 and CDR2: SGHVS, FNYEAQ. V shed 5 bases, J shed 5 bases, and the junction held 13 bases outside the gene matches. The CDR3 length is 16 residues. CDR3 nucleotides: TGTGCCAGCAGCCGAAACCGGGGACAGGGTAATAACGAGCAGTACTTC. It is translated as CASSRNRGQGNNEQYF.

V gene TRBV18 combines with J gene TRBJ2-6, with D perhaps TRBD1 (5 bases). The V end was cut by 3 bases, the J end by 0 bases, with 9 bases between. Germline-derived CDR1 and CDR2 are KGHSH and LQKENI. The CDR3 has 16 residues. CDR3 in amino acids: CASSPGHNSGANVLTF. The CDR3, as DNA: TGTGCCAGCTCACCCGGACACAACTCTGGGGCCAACGTCCTGACTTTC.

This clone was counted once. The CDR3 DNA reads TGTGCCATCAGTGATAGTAAGACAGCCGGCCGCGAGCAGTACTTC. Translated, it gives CAISDSKTAGREQYF. The rearrangement uses TRBV10-3 and TRBJ2-7; tentative D call: TRBD1 (5 bases). The CDR3 has 15 residues. The germline V gene encodes CDR1 ENHRY and CDR2 SYGVKD. Trimming took 3 bases from V and 6 from J, leaving 18 bases between them.

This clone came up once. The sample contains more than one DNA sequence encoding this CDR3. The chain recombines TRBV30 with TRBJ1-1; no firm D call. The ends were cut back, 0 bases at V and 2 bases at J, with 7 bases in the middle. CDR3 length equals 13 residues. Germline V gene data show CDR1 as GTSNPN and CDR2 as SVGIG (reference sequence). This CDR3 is CAWSVRENTEAFF. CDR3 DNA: TGTGCCTGGAGTGTACGGGAAAACACTGAAGCTTTCTTT. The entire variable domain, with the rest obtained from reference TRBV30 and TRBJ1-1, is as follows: SQTIHQWPATLVQPVGSPLSLECTVEGTSNPNLYWYRQAAGRGLQLLFYSVGIGQISSEVPQNLSASRPQDRQFILSSKKLLLSDSGFYLCAWSVRENTEAFFGQGTRLTVV.

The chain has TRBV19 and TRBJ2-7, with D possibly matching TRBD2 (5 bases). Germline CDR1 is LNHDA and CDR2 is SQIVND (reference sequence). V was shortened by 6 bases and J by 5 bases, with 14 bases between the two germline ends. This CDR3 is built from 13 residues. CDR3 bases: TGTGCCAGTAGCTCAATGACCGGGAACGAGCAGTACTTC. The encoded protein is CASSSMTGNEQYF. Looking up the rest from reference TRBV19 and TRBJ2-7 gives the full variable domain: DGGITQSPKYLFRKEGQNVTLSCEQNLNHDAMYWYRQDPGQGLRLIYYSQIVNDFQKGDIAEGYSVSREKKESFPLTVTSAQKNPTAFYLCASSSMTGNEQYFGPGTRLTVT.

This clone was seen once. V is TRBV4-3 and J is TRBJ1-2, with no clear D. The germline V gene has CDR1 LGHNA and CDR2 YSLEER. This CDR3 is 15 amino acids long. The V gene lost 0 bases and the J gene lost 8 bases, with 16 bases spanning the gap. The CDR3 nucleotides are TGCGCCAGCAGCCAAGATCTCGACGGGGTGGGGGGCTACACCTTC. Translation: CASSQDLDGVGGYTF.

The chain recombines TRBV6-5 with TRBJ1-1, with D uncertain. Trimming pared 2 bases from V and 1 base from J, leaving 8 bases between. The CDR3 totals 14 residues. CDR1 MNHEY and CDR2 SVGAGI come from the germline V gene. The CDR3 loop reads CASSYIRGNTEAFF. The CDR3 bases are TGTGCCAGCAGTTACATACGGGGGAACACTGAAGCTTTCTTT.

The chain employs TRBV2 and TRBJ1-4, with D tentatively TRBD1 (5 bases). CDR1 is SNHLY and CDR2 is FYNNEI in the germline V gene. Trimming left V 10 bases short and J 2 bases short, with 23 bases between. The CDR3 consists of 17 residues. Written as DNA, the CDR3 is TGTGCCACCGCTATGGGGCTTAAGCAGGGTACTAATGAAAAACTGTTTTTT. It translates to CATAMGLKQGTNEKLFF.

The CDR3 DNA reads TGTGCCAGCACCCCTGGGGCAGCCTATGGCTACACCTTC. Translating it yields CASTPGAAYGYTF. The chain recombines TRBV27 with TRBJ1-2; tentative D call: TRBD1 (5 bases). Germline CDR1 is MNHEY and CDR2 is SMNVEV (reference sequence). V shed 7 bases and J shed 4 bases, with 13 bases lying between them. The CDR3 has 13 residues.

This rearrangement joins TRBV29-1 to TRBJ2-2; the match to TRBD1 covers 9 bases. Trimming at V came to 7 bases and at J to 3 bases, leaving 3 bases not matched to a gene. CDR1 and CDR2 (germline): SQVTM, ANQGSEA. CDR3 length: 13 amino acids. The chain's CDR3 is CSARQGDTGELFF. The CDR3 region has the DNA TGCAGCGCCCGACAGGGGGACACCGGGGAGCTGTTTTTT.

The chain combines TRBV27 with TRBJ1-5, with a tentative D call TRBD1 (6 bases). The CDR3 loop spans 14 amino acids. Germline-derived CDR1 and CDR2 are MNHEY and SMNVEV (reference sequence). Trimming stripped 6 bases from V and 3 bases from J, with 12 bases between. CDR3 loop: CASRNRDPNQPQHF. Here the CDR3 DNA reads TGTGCCAGCAGAAACAGGGACCCCAATCAGCCCCAGCATTTT.

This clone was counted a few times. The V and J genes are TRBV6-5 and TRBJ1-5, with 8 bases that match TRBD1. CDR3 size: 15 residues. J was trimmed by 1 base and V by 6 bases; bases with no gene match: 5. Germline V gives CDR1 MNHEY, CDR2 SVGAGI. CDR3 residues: CASSIGQGSNQPQHF. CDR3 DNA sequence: TGTGCCAGCAGCATAGGACAGGGCAGCAATCAGCCCCAGCATTTT.